One and the same sample provided the 30 T cell receptor beta chains below, sequenced in a study of blood T cell repertoires in COVID-19. Clones were read by immunoSEQ multiplex PCR, and TCRdb kept only the in-frame ones, dropping some. Counted here are about 240,000 clones, roughly 87% occurring once; the ten biggest clones make up more than 6%. The sequencing sample was made of peripheral blood. The origin of the receptors is a man in his 60s who had recovered from COVID-19.

The chain uses TRBV5-1 and TRBJ1-2; the match to TRBD1 covers 7 bases. After removal of 5 bases from V and 6 bases from J, the junction contained 13 bases not matched to a gene. The CDR3 runs to 15 residues. Germline loops: CDR1 SGHRS, CDR2 YFSETQ. CDR3 amino acids: CASSLWDSMVDGYTF. For the CDR3, the DNA is TGCGCCAGCAGTCTTTGGGACAGTATGGTAGATGGCTACACCTTC. Drawing the rest from reference TRBV5-1 and TRBJ1-2, the complete variable domain is KAGVTQTPRYLIKTRGQQVTLSCSPISGHRSVSWYQQTPGQGLQFLFEYFSETQRNKGNFPGRFSGRQFSNSRSEMNVSTLELGDSALYLCASSLWDSMVDGYTFGSGTRLTVV.

This rearrangement joins TRBV6-5 to TRBJ1-6, with 9 bases identical to TRBD1. This CDR3 has 16 residues. V was pared by 2 bases and J by 10 bases, with 9 bases of the junction left unmatched. Germline CDR1 is MNHEY and CDR2 is SVGAGI. Written as DNA, the CDR3 is TGTGCCAGCAGTTACCTGGGACAGGGTGGCAGATCACCCCTCCACTTT. Protein product: CASSYLGQGGRSPLHF.

The V and J genes are TRBV5-4 and TRBJ1-1; tentative D call: TRBD1 (5 bases). The CDR3 covers 15 residues. The germline V gene has CDR1 SGHNT and CDR2 YYREEE (reference sequence). V was cut by 4 bases and J by 7 bases, with 20 bases left in between. The CDR3, as DNA: TGTGCCAGCAGCCCTGGGGGAGGGGCGCCGGGTGAAGCTTTCTTT. Translation: CASSPGGGAPGEAFF.

The chain is built from TRBV3-1 (or the pseudogene TRBV3-2) and TRBJ2-1; 8 nucleotides match TRBD2. Germline CDR1 and CDR2: LGHDT and YNNKEL (reference sequence). V was clipped by 7 bases and J by 6 bases; unmatched bases: 8. CDR3 length: 14 residues. The CDR3 spells CASTRGGSLNEQFF. In nucleotides, the CDR3 is TGTGCCAGCACCCGGGGGGGCAGCCTCAATGAGCAGTTCTTC.

V gene TRBV11-2 combines with J gene TRBJ2-2; TRBD2 matches at 7 bases. CDR1 is SGHAT, CDR2 FQNNGV, per germline. V shed 5 bases, J shed 7 bases, and the junction held 7 bases outside the gene matches. This CDR3 has 14 residues. CDR3 nucleotides: TGTGCCAGCAGCCCTGGACTAGGTATCGGGGAGCTGTTTTTT. Translated: CASSPGLGIGELFF.

The rearrangement uses TRBV12-3 or TRBV12-4 and TRBJ1-6; the match to TRBD1 covers 8 bases. J lost 8 bases, V lost 7 bases, and 4 bases had no gene match. The CDR3 consists of 13 residues. This chain's CDR3 is CASTDRGYSPLHF. CDR3 DNA: TGTGCCAGCACCGACAGGGGTTATTCACCCCTCCACTTT.

The chain employs TRBV27 and TRBJ1-1, with 7 bases that match TRBD1. This CDR3 has 15 amino acids. V was pared by 5 bases and J by 4 bases, with 10 bases of the junction left unmatched. The germline V gene has CDR1 MNHEY and CDR2 SMNVEV (reference sequence). Here the CDR3 reads CASSAPYRGGTEAFF. As DNA, the CDR3 is TGTGCCAGCAGTGCGCCTTACAGGGGTGGCACTGAAGCTTTCTTT.

The chain employs TRBV6-2 or TRBV6-3 and TRBJ1-5; possible D gene TRBD1, 6 bases. In germline, CDR1 is MNHEY, CDR2 SVGEGT. V was trimmed by 5 bases and J by 6 bases, leaving 20 bases between them. This CDR3 contains 16 residues. CDR3 loop: CASSPPVGGRRQPQHF. For the CDR3, the DNA is TGTGCCAGCAGTCCCCCCGTCGGGGGGCGCCGTCAGCCCCAGCATTTT.

The genes are TRBV28 and TRBJ2-2; D is undetermined. Germline V gene lookup returns CDR1 MDHEN and CDR2 SYDVKM. The CDR3 loop spans 15 amino acids. The V and J ends lost 0 bases and 6 bases respectively, with 11 bases between them. The CDR3 nucleotides read TGTGCCAGCAGTTTATGGACCTATCGGGCCGGGGAGCTGTTTTTT. It translates to CASSLWTYRAGELFF. The full variable domain, completed using reference TRBV28 and TRBJ2-2, is DVKVTQSSRYLVKRTGEKVFLECVQDMDHENMFWYRQDPGLGLRLIYFSYDVKMKEKGDIPEGYSVSREKKERFSLILESASTNQTSMYLCASSLWTYRAGELFFGEGSRLTVL.

V gene TRBV30 combines with J gene TRBJ2-3; 11 positions match TRBD2. The CDR3 spans 16 residues. V gave up 7 bases and J gave up 4 bases; unmatched junction bases: 13. Looked up from germline, CDR1 is GTSNPN and CDR2 is SVGIG (reference sequence). The DNA of the CDR3 is TGTGCCTTAACCGTAGCGGGGGGGTTAAAGTCAGATACGCAGTATTTT. This sequence encodes CALTVAGGLKSDTQYF.

This chain connects TRBV3-1 (or the pseudogene TRBV3-2) to TRBJ2-5, with TRBD2 matching 8 bases. This CDR3 has 16 amino acids. Unmatched junction bases numbered 9, after V lost 1 base and J lost 5 bases. Germline V CDR1 and CDR2: LGHDT, YNNKEL (reference sequence). The CDR3 nucleotides read TGTGCCAGCAGCCAAGTTAAGACTAGCGCATGGGAGACCCAGTACTTC. It specifies CASSQVKTSAWETQYF.

V gene TRBV5-1 combines with J gene TRBJ1-2, with a weak D call TRBD1 (5 bases). The CDR3 consists of 14 residues. Germline CDR1 and CDR2: SGHRS and YFSETQ. V lost 0 bases and J 7 bases, leaving 13 bases between the germline ends. This chain's CDR3 is CASSLDEGRGGYTF. CDR3 nucleotide sequence: TGCGCCAGCAGCTTGGACGAGGGGCGGGGTGGCTACACCTTC.

This clone has just one count. The chain joins TRBV6-5 to TRBJ1-1; no firm D call. V lost 5 bases and J 1 base, leaving 14 bases between the germline ends. CDR1 and CDR2 (germline): MNHEY, SVGAGI. This CDR3 has 15 amino acids. CDR3 sequence: CASSRLRVQNTEAFF. The CDR3 bases are TGTGCCAGCAGTAGGTTGAGGGTGCAGAACACTGAAGCTTTCTTT.

This sequence joins TRBV28 and TRBJ1-2; 7 bases are shared with TRBD1. Germline assignment: CDR1 MDHEN and CDR2 SYDVKM. The CDR3 is 16 residues long. V lost 3 bases and J lost 0; bases outside the gene matches: 7. CDR3 sequence reads: CASSLSLQGANYGYTF. The CDR3 DNA reads TGTGCCAGCAGTTTGAGTCTCCAGGGGGCTAACTATGGCTACACCTTC.

This rearrangement joins TRBV6-5 to TRBJ1-6, with a tentative D call TRBD1 (6 bases). There are 13 residues in the CDR3. Trimming cost V 7 bases and J 7 bases, with 11 bases left between them. Germline CDR1 reads MNHEY; CDR2 reads SVGAGI. The CDR3 spells CASKRTDNSPLHF. DNA for the CDR3: TGTGCCAGCAAGCGGACAGACAATTCACCCCTCCACTTT.

J is TRBJ2-7 and V is TRBV18; D might be TRBD1 (6 bases). The V and J ends lost 8 bases and 3 bases respectively, with 23 bases between them. The CDR3 is made up of 16 amino acids. Germline assignment: CDR1 KGHSH and CDR2 LQKENI. CDR3: CASRPRQDSQGYEQYV. The CDR3, as DNA: TGTGCCAGCCGCCCCCGCCAGGACAGCCAAGGCTACGAGCAGTACGTC.

The rearrangement links TRBV27 to TRBJ1-1; D may be TRBD1 (5 bases). The ends were cut back, 0 bases at V and 0 bases at J, with 8 bases in the middle. Per germline, CDR1 MNHEY and CDR2 SMNVEV (reference sequence). The CDR3 loop spans 15 amino acids. CDR3 region: CASSLSTVMNTEAFF. The DNA of the CDR3 is TGTGCCAGCAGTTTATCGACAGTAATGAACACTGAAGCTTTCTTT.

This clone is a singleton in its sample. Other DNA sequences in this sample translate to the same CDR3. The CDR3 protein is CASSYSGGVNTEAFF. Written as DNA, the CDR3 is TGTGCCAGCAGTTACTCAGGGGGGGTGAACACTGAAGCTTTCTTT. The V gene is TRBV6-5, the J gene TRBJ1-1; D is perhaps TRBD1 (6 bases). Between the trimmed V and J ends, which lost 0 bases and 0 bases, there was a span of 8 bases. Per germline, CDR1 MNHEY and CDR2 SVGAGI. This CDR3 is built from 15 residues.

The V call is TRBV11-2, the J call TRBJ2-4, with 10 nucleotides matching TRBD2. Germline loops: CDR1 SGHAT, CDR2 FQNNGV. The CDR3 has 16 residues. After removal of 7 bases from V and 4 bases from J, the junction contained 10 bases not matched to a gene. The CDR3 loop is CASTPLSGGVKNIQYF. For the CDR3, the DNA is TGTGCCAGCACCCCATTGAGCGGGGGGGTTAAAAACATTCAGTACTTC.

This clone was seen just once. The genes are TRBV15 and TRBJ2-7, with 7 bases aligning to TRBD2. This CDR3 comprises 17 residues. From germline, CDR1 is LNHNV and CDR2 YYDKDF (reference sequence). J gave up 5 bases and V 2 bases, and 15 bases lay outside the gene matches. The CDR3 DNA reads TGTGCCACCAGCAGACCAACCTCCGGACTAGGAGTCCACGAGCAGTACTTC. It codes for CATSRPTSGLGVHEQYF.

The V gene is TRBV12-5, the J gene TRBJ1-5; D is possibly TRBD1 (5 bases). Germline CDR1 reads LGHNT; CDR2 reads FRNRAP. Trimming took off 4 bases at V and 9 bases at J, with 31 bases between the two ends. The CDR3 runs to 19 residues. The CDR3 DNA reads as TGTGCTAGTGGTTGGACCCTCCCGACTCAGCAGGGTTCTCTCGCGCCCCAGCATTTT. Its translation: CASGWTLPTQQGSLAPQHF.

The chain combines TRBV30 with TRBJ2-7; D possibly corresponds to TRBD1 (5 bases). Trimming pared 4 bases from V and 6 bases from J, leaving 22 bases between. This CDR3 comprises 15 residues. Germline V gene sequence: CDR1 GTSNPN, CDR2 SVGIG (reference sequence). DNA for the CDR3: TGTGCCTGGAAGGTAAAAGGCCCCAGGGCCGGCGAGCAGTACTTC. Residues: CAWKVKGPRAGEQYF. Combining the CDR3 with reference TRBV30 and TRBJ2-7 gives the whole variable domain SQTIHQWPATLVQPVGSPLSLECTVEGTSNPNLYWYRQAAGRGLQLLFYSVGIGQISSEVPQNLSASRPQDRQFILSSKKLLLSDSGFYLCAWKVKGPRAGEQYFGPGTRLTVT.

V and J are TRBV12-3 or TRBV12-4 and TRBJ1-5; the D is unclear. V gave up 6 bases and J gave up 10 bases, with 13 bases separating them. The CDR3 loop spans 12 amino acids. The CDR3 sequence: CASRSGGAPQHF. In DNA form, the CDR3 reads TGTGCCAGCAGGTCGGGTGGAGCCCCCCAGCATTTT.

The genes are TRBV6-5 and TRBJ2-3, with D possibly being TRBD2 (5 bases). V lost 3 bases and J lost 4, with 14 bases in between. The CDR3 runs to 15 residues. Germline V gene lookup returns CDR1 MNHEY and CDR2 SVGAGI. The CDR3 spells CASSYRAGPSDTQYF. Here the CDR3 DNA reads TGTGCCAGCAGTTATAGGGCGGGCCCATCAGATACGCAGTATTTT.

The chain carries TRBV5-1 and TRBJ2-3; D unclear. Looked up from germline, CDR1 is SGHRS and CDR2 is YFSETQ. The CDR3 loop spans 15 amino acids. Trimming stripped 0 bases from V and 2 bases from J, with 10 bases between. Written as DNA, the CDR3 is TGCGCCAGCAGCTTGGTTGTCAGGTACACAGATACGCAGTATTTT. It codes for CASSLVVRYTDTQYF.

In DNA, the CDR3 is TGTGCCTGGAGTGTAGAGGTGAACACTGAAGCTTTCTTT. Translation gives CAWSVEVNTEAFF. This chain joins TRBV30 and TRBJ1-1; no reliable D call. Looked up from germline, CDR1 is GTSNPN and CDR2 is SVGIG (reference sequence). CDR3 length: 13 residues. Between the trimmed V and J ends, which lost 0 bases and 0 bases, there was a span of 5 bases.

J is TRBJ1-4 and V is TRBV21-1. TRBV21-1 is a listed pseudogene. The CDR3 is 18 amino acids. The CDR3 nucleotides are TGTGCCAGCAGCAAAAGTTCGTCCCTATCCTCCACTAATGAAAAACTGTTTTTT. Its protein is CASSKSSSLSSTNEKLFF.

A single count supports this clone. This sequence joins TRBV6-5 and TRBJ2-4; a weak D match, TRBD1 (5 bases). The CDR3 consists of 16 residues. Looked up from germline, CDR1 is MNHEY and CDR2 is SVGAGI. Between the trimmed V and J ends, which lost 2 bases and 3 bases, there was a span of 14 bases. CDR3 DNA sequence: TGTGCCAGCAGTTACCCTCGACAGACTTTCAAAAACATTCAGTACTTC. It is translated as CASSYPRQTFKNIQYF.

The chain joins TRBV5-1 to TRBJ2-4, with D possibly matching TRBD2 (7 bases). V lost 4 bases and J 3 bases, leaving 23 bases between the germline ends. Germline CDR1 and CDR2: SGHRS and YFSETQ. The CDR3 length is 18 residues. The CDR3 region has the DNA TGCGCCAGCAGCCCGTCAATCGCGGGGGCGGCTGGCAAAAACATTCAGTACTTC. Translation: CASSPSIAGAAGKNIQYF.

The chain links TRBV10-3 to TRBJ1-2, with 8 positions matching TRBD1. The V gene's germline CDR1 is ENHRY and CDR2 SYGVKD. This CDR3 has 14 amino acids. With 9 bases clipped from V and 8 bases from J, the junction kept 14 bases outside the gene matches. The CDR3 sequence: CAMKAGGVKSGYTF. The DNA of the CDR3 is TGTGCCATGAAAGCAGGGGGCGTCAAAAGCGGCTACACCTTC.